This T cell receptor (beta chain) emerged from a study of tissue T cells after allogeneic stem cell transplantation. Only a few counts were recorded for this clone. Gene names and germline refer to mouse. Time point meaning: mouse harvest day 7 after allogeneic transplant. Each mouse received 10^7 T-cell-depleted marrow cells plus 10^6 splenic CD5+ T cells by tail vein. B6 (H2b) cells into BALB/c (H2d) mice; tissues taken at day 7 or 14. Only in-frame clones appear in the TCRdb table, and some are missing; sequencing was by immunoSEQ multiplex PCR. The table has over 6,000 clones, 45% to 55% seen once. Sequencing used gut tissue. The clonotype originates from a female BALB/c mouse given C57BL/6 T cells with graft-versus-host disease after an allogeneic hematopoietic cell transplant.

Partial CDR3 DNA: TGTGCCAGCAGTCGCGGGGACAGGGGAGGAGAAGTCTTC. It translates to CASSRGDRGGEVF. The entire CDR3 protein is CASSRGDRGGEVFF. This rearrangement joins TRBV24 to TRBJ1-1; 10 nucleotides align to TRBD1. The sequenced fragment ends 1 residue before the CDR3 boundary, so the rest is inferred from the germline J gene. Germline V gene data show CDR1 as KGHTA and CDR2 as FRNEEI. Unmatched junction bases numbered 6, after V lost 4 bases and J lost 7 bases. There are 14 residues in the CDR3.